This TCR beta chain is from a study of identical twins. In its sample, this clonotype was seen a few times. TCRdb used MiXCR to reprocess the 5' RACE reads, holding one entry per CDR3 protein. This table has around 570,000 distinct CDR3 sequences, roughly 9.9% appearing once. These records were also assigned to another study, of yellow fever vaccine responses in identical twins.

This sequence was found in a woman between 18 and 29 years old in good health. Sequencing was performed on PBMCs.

For the CDR3, the DNA is TGTGCCAGCAGTTCCAGGGTAGTAAGGGAGACCCAGTACTTC. Translating it yields CASSSRVVRETQYF. V usage is TRBV28 and J usage is TRBJ2-5; maybe TRBD1 (5 bases). Germline-derived CDR1 and CDR2 are MDHEN and SYDVKM. Trimming shortened V by 4 bases and J by 5 bases, and 14 bases separated the two germline ends. This CDR3 is 14 amino acids long.